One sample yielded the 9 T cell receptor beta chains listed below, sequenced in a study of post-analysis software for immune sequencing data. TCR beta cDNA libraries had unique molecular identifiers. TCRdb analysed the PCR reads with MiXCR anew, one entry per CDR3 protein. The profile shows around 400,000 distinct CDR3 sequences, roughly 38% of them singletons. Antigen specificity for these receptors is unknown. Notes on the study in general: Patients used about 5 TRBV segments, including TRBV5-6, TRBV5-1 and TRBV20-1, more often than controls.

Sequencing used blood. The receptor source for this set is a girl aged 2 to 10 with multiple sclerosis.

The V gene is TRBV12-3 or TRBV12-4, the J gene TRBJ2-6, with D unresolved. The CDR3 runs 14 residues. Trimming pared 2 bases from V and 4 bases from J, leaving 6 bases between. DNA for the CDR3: TGTGCCAGCAGTTTATACGGAGGGGCCAACGTCCTGACTTTC. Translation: CASSLYGGANVLTF.

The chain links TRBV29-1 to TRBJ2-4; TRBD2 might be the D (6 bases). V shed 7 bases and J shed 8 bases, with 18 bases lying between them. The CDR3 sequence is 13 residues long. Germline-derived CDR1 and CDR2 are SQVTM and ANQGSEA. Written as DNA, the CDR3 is TGCAGCGCCCCGGGACCGCGGAGGGACATTCAGTACTTC. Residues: CSAPGPRRDIQYF.

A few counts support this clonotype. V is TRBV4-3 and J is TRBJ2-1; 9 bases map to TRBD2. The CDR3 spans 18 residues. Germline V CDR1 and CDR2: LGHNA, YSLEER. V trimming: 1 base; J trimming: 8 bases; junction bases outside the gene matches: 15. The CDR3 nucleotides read TGCGCCAGCAGCCAAGGGAAACGTCTAGCGGGACGTTTGGATGAGCAGTTCTTC. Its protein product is CASSQGKRLAGRLDEQFF.

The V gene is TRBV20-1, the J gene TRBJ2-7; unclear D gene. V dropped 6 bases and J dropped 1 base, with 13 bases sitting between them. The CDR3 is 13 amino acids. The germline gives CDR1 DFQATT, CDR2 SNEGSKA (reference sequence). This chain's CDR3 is CSAHREESYEQYF. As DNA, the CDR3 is TGCAGTGCCCATCGAGAGGAGTCCTACGAGCAGTACTTC.

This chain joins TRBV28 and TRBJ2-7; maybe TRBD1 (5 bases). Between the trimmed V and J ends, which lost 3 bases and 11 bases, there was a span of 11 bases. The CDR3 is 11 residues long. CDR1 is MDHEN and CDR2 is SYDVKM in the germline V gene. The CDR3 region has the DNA TGTGCCAGCAGTTTCCTAGGGGCGGAGTACTTC. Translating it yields CASSFLGAEYF.

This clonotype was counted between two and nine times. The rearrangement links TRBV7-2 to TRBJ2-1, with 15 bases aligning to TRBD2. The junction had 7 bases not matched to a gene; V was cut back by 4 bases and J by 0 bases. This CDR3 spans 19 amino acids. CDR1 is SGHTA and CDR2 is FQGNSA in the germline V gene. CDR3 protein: CASSSGLAGGKSSYNEQFF. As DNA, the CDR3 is TGTGCCAGCAGCTCGGGACTAGCGGGAGGAAAAAGCTCCTACAATGAGCAGTTCTTC.

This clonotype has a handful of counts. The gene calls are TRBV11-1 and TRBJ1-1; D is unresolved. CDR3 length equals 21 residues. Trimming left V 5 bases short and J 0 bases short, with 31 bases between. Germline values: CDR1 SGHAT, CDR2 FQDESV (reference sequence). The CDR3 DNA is TGTGCCAGCAGCCCGACCGACTTACGATCAGTTCCCCTATACGTGAACACTGAAGCTTTCTTT. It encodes CASSPTDLRSVPLYVNTEAFF.

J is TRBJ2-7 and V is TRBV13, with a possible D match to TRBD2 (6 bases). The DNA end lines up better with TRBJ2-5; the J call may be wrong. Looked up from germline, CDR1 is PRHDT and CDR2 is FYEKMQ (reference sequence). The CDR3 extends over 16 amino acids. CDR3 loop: CASSLDRAAGKETQYF. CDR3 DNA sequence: TGTGCCAGCAGCTTAGATAGAGCGGCGGGGAAAGAGACCCAGTACTTC.

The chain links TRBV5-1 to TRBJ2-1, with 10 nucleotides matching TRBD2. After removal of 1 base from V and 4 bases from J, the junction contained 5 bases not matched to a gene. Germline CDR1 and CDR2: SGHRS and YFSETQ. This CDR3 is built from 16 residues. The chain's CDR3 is CASSLRTSGVYNEQFF. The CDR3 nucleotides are TGCGCCAGCAGCTTGAGGACTAGCGGAGTATACAATGAGCAGTTCTTC.